This TCR beta chain was identified in a study of T-cell reconstitution after alpha-beta-depleted transplantation in children. During its preparation, the TCRbeta library received unique molecular identifiers. Each CDR3 protein is one row after TCRdb ran MiXCR on the PCR reads. The profile shows hundreds of thousands of distinct CDR3 sequences, roughly 15% of them singletons. This clonotype was detected many times. Germline V lookup: CDR1 SGDLS, CDR2 YYNGEE. The ends lost 3 bases at V and 0 bases at J; junction bases unmatched: 5. This CDR3 comprises 16 residues. This specimen consisted of PBMCs, obtained from the stem cell graft. The sequence derives from a human donor who donated a stem cell graft to a child with Fanconi anemia. The V call is TRBV9, the J call TRBJ2-1; the match to TRBD2 covers 8 bases. CDR3 sequence: CASSGIAGSSYNEQFF. In DNA form, the CDR3 reads TGTGCCAGCAGCGGCATAGCGGGGAGCTCCTACAATGAGCAGTTCTTC.